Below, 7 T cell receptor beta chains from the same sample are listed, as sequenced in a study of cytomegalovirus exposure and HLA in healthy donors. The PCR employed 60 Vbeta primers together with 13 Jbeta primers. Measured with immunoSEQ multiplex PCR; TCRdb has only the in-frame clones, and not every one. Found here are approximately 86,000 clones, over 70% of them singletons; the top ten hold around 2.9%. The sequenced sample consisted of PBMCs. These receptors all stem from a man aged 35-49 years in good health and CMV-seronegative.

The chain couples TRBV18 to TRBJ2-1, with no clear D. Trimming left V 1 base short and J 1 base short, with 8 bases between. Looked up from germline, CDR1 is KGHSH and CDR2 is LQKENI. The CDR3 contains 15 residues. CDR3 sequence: CASSPLSDSYNEQFF. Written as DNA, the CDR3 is TGTGCCAGCTCACCACTGTCAGATTCCTACAATGAGCAGTTCTTC.

The CDR3: CASTVTGGIYEQYF. The DNA of the CDR3 is TGTGCCAGCACCGTGACAGGGGGGATCTACGAGCAGTACTTC. The rearrangement uses TRBV27 and TRBJ2-7, with 9 bases lining up with TRBD1. This CDR3 spans 14 amino acids. Germline trimming cut 7 bases from V and 3 bases from J; bases unmatched to any gene: 7. The germline V gene has CDR1 MNHEY and CDR2 SMNVEV (reference sequence).

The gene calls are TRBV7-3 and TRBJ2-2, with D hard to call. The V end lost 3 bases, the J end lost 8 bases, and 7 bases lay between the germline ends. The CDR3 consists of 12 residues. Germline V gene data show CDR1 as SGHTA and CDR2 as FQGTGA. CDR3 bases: TGTGCCAGCAGCTTTAGGAGTGGGGAGCTGTTTTTT. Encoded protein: CASSFRSGELFF.

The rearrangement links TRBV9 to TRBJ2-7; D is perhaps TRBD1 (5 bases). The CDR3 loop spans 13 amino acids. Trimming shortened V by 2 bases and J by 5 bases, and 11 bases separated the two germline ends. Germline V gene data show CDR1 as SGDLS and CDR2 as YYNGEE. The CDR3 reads CASSVGQNDEQYF. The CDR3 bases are TGTGCCAGCAGCGTGGGGCAGAACGACGAGCAGTACTTC.

CDR3 region: CASSLGDSTDTQYF. The CDR3 coding sequence is TGTGCCAGCAGCTTGGGCGATTCCACAGATACGCAGTATTTT. J is TRBJ2-3 and V is TRBV11-2; D is uncertain. The CDR3 length is 14 residues. Germline-derived CDR1 and CDR2 are SGHAT and FQNNGV. Deletions cut 3 bases from V and 2 bases from J, with 9 bases between.

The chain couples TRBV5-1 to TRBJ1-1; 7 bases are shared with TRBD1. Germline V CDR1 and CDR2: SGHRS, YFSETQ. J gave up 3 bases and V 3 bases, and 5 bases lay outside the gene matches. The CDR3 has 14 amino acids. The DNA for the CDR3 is TGCGCCAGCAGCTCCGGGACAGCTGACACTGAAGCTTTCTTT. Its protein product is CASSSGTADTEAFF.

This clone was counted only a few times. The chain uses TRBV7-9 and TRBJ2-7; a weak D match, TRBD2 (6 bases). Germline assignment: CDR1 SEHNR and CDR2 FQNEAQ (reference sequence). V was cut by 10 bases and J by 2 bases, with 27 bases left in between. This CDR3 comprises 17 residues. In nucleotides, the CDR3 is TGTGCCACGATACCACCCGCGATAGGAGGGTGCGCCTACGAGCAGTACTTC. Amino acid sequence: CATIPPAIGGCAYEQYF.